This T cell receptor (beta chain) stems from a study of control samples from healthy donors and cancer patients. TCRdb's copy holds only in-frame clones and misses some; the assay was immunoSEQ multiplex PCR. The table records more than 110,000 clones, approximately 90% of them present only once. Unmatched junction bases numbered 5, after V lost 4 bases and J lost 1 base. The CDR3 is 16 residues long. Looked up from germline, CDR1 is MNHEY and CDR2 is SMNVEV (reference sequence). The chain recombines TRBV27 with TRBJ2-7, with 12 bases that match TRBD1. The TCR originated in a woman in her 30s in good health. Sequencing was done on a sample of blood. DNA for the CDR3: TGTGCCAGCAGTTCGGGGACAGGGGGCGCGTCCTACGAGCAGTACTTC. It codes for CASSSGTGGASYEQYF.